The 16 T cell receptor beta chains reported below all come from one sample, sequenced in a study of shared clonotypes between healthy human individuals. As defined, naive CD8 cells were CD45RO-negative and positively selected for CCR7, with terminally differentiated effector memory CD45RA+ cells excluded. TCRdb keeps only in-frame clones here, not all; method: immunoSEQ multiplex PCR. The repertoire includes a few million clones, approximately 92% of them detected once, and more than 1.5% sits in the top ten. Input material: naive CD8+ T cells from PBMCs. Every receptor here comes from a man aged 18 to 30 in good health. Some clones in this sample may be carry-over from other donors' samples.

The V call is TRBV15, the J call TRBJ2-1; TRBD1 matches 9 bases. Per the germline V gene, CDR1 is LNHNV and CDR2 is YYDKDF (reference sequence). The CDR3 sequence is 15 residues long. V gave up 3 bases and J gave up 6 bases; unmatched junction bases: 6. The CDR3 is CATSRDRGIGNEQFF. CDR3 in DNA: TGTGCCACCAGCAGGGACAGGGGAATAGGCAATGAGCAGTTCTTC.

This chain joins TRBV4-3 and TRBJ2-1, with 7 nucleotides matching TRBD2. Germline loops: CDR1 LGHNA, CDR2 YSLEER. The CDR3 covers 17 residues. Trimming took 4 bases from V and 7 from J; bases not matched to a gene: 16. The CDR3 DNA reads as TGCGCCAGCAGCCTCGATCCCTTAACGGGAGGTTTGAATGAGCAGTTCTTC. It encodes CASSLDPLTGGLNEQFF.

This rearrangement joins TRBV7-2 to TRBJ2-7, with TRBD2 matching over 9 bases. CDR1 and CDR2 (germline): SGHTA, FQGNSA. Unmatched junction bases numbered 9, after V lost 5 bases and J lost 4 bases. CDR3 size: 15 residues. CDR3 DNA sequence: TGTGCCAGCAGCGGGGGTAGCGGGAGTCGGTACGAGCAGTACTTC. Translating it yields CASSGGSGSRYEQYF. Looking up the rest from reference TRBV7-2 and TRBJ2-7 gives the full variable domain: GAGVSQSPSNKVTEKGKDVELRCDPISGHTALYWYRQSLGQGLEFLIYFQGNSAPDKSGLPSDRFSAERTGGSVSTLTIQRTQQEDSAVYLCASSGGSGSRYEQYFGPGTRLTVT.

Remarks on this clone: Other DNA sequences in this specimen translate into the identical CDR3. The chain combines TRBV7-9 with TRBJ2-7; D unclear. The V end lost 3 bases, the J end lost 0 bases, and 6 bases lay between the germline ends. The CDR3 length is 13 residues. Germline values: CDR1 SEHNR, CDR2 FQNEAQ (reference sequence). CDR3 sequence (DNA): TGTGCCAGCAGCTTCTCGCACTCCTACGAGCAGTACTTC. It specifies CASSFSHSYEQYF.

The chain recombines TRBV27 with TRBJ1-1, with D possibly TRBD1 on 5 matching bases. Germline V gene lookup returns CDR1 MNHEY and CDR2 SMNVEV (reference sequence). This CDR3 comprises 12 residues. Trimming took 8 bases from V and 7 from J, leaving 14 bases between them. This chain's CDR3 is CASGTTAIEAFF. The CDR3 DNA reads TGTGCCAGCGGGACCACAGCGATTGAAGCTTTCTTT.

Details on this clone: Germline is not matched at one junction end, which may reflect a read error. CDR3 DNA sequence: TGTGCCAGCAGGGAAGATCTCGGGACTAGCGGGAGCTCCTACAATGAGCAGTTCTTC. It encodes CASREDLGTSGSSYNEQFF. The J gene is TRBJ2-1, the V gene TRBV2, with 14 bases that match TRBD2. This CDR3 is 19 amino acids long. Per the germline V gene, CDR1 is SNHLY and CDR2 is FYNNEI. Complete variable domain (other parts from reference TRBV2 and TRBJ2-1): EPEVTQTPSHQVTQMGQEVILRCVPISNHLYFYWYRQILGQKVEFLVSFYNNEISEKSEIFDDQFSVERPDGSNFTLKIRSTKLEDSAMYFCASREDLGTSGSSYNEQFFGPGTRLTVL.

As to this clone: The same CDR3 can be traced to other DNA sequences in this sample. This rearrangement joins TRBV9 to TRBJ2-3, with D perhaps TRBD1 (6 bases). CDR1 is SGDLS and CDR2 is YYNGEE in the germline V gene. This CDR3 is 12 amino acids long. Trimming took 1 base from V and 6 from J, leaving 6 bases between them. As DNA, the CDR3 is TGTGCCAGCAGCGTACAGGGGGATACGCAGTATTTT. It specifies CASSVQGDTQYF.

The CDR3 spells CASSQDGTGGRAAANEKLFF. The CDR3 nucleotides are TGTGCCAGCAGCCAAGATGGGACAGGGGGCAGGGCCGCAGCTAATGAAAAACTGTTTTTT. The V and J genes are TRBV4-2 and TRBJ1-4; 12 nucleotides line up with TRBD1. CDR3 length equals 20 residues. V lost 0 bases, J lost 3 bases, and 11 bases stayed unmatched. The germline V gene has CDR1 LGHNA and CDR2 YNFKEQ.

V and J are TRBV28 and TRBJ2-1; D gene unclear. This CDR3 is built from 19 residues. With 5 bases removed from V and 0 bases from J, the gap between germline ends came to 23 bases. The germline gives CDR1 MDHEN, CDR2 SYDVKM. Written as DNA, the CDR3 is TGTGCCAGCAGTCCGCCTTACGCCTCGGAGCCGAGCTCCTACAATGAGCAGTTCTTC. Protein sequence: CASSPPYASEPSSYNEQFF.

The J gene is TRBJ1-5, the V gene TRBV29-1, with 8 positions matching TRBD1. CDR1 is SQVTM, CDR2 ANQGSEA, per germline. The CDR3 has 17 amino acids. The ends lost 4 bases at V and 0 bases at J; junction bases unmatched: 11. CDR3 DNA sequence: TGCAGCGTTGTGTATGGCGGGACAGGCCTTAGCAATCAGCCCCAGCATTTT. It specifies CSVVYGGTGLSNQPQHF. The full variable domain, in which reference TRBV29-1 and TRBJ1-5 provide the parts outside the CDR3, is SAVISQKPSRDICQRGTSLTIQCQVDSQVTMMFWYRQQPGQSLTLIATANQGSEATYESGFVIDKFPISRPNLTFSTLTVSNMSPEDSSIYLCSVVYGGTGLSNQPQHFGDGTRLSIL.

CDR3 sequence (DNA): TGTGCCAGCAGCTTAGCACCAGAGACCCAGTACTTC. Translated, it gives CASSLAPETQYF. This chain joins TRBV7-9 and TRBJ2-5, with D unresolved. The germline V gene encodes CDR1 SEHNR and CDR2 FQNEAQ (reference sequence). Trimming removed 0 bases at V and 4 bases at J, with 3 bases between. This CDR3 is built from 12 residues.

This chain connects TRBV29-1 to TRBJ1-2; 11 bases align to TRBD1. Germline lookup yields CDR1 SQVTM and CDR2 ANQGSEA. CDR3 length: 15 amino acids. Losses at the gene ends were 4 bases for V and 1 base for J; bases not matched to a gene: 5. The CDR3 DNA follows: TGCAGCGTTGTGGGACAGGGGGGGTTTAACTATGGCTACACCTTC. Translated, it gives CSVVGQGGFNYGYTF.

This chain connects TRBV7-2 to TRBJ2-7, with 7 bases fitting TRBD2. J gave up 6 bases and V 5 bases, and 10 bases lay outside the gene matches. This CDR3 spans 14 amino acids. CDR1 and CDR2 from the germline V gene are SGHTA and FQGNSA. The CDR3 reads CASSQLTSWSEQYF. In DNA, the CDR3 is TGTGCCAGCAGCCAATTGACTAGCTGGTCCGAGCAGTACTTC. Variable domain in full (rest from reference TRBV7-2 and TRBJ2-7): GAGVSQSPSNKVTEKGKDVELRCDPISGHTALYWYRQSLGQGLEFLIYFQGNSAPDKSGLPSDRFSAERTGGSVSTLTIQRTQQEDSAVYLCASSQLTSWSEQYFGPGTRLTVT.

The chain links TRBV25-1 to TRBJ2-7; D is ambiguous. V was shortened by 3 bases and J by 7 bases, with 13 bases between the two germline ends. The CDR3 runs to 13 residues. Germline V gene data show CDR1 as MGHDK and CDR2 as SYGVNS. CDR3 loop: CASSDSVMGEQYF. DNA for the CDR3: TGTGCCAGCAGTGACTCCGTTATGGGGGAGCAGTACTTC.

CDR3 sequence (DNA): TGTGCCAGCCGGGACAGGGGAAGCAATCAGCCCCAGCATTTT. As protein: CASRDRGSNQPQHF. The V call is TRBV25-1, the J call TRBJ1-5; 10 nucleotides align to TRBD1. CDR3 length equals 14 residues. The V gene end was trimmed by 8 bases and the J gene end by 1 base; junction bases not matched to a gene: 2. The V gene's germline CDR1 is MGHDK and CDR2 SYGVNS. Full variable domain (outside the CDR3, taken from reference TRBV25-1 and TRBJ1-5): EADIYQTPRYLVIGTGKKITLECSQTMGHDKMYWYQQDPGMELHLIHYSYGVNSTEKGDLSSESTVSRIRTEHFPLTLESARPSHTSQYLCASRDRGSNQPQHFGDGTRLSIL.

This clone was counted only a few times. CDR3 amino acids: CASSLGGGQGNTEAFF. CDR3 bases: TGTGCCAGCAGTTTGGGGGGAGGACAGGGGAACACTGAAGCTTTCTTT. J is TRBJ1-1 and V is TRBV27; 8 nucleotides line up with TRBD1. CDR3 length equals 16 residues. The J segment lost 1 base and the V segment lost 3 bases, leaving 7 bases of the junction unmatched. CDR1 MNHEY and CDR2 SMNVEV come from the germline V gene (reference sequence).